A selection of T cell receptor beta chains follows, all from one sample in a study of blood T cell repertoires in COVID-19. Profiled with immunoSEQ multiplex PCR; TCRdb holds only in-frame clones, not every one. The sample holds more than 70,000 clones, about 76% seen once. The sequenced material came from peripheral blood. The receptors were gathered from a human donor in a cohort sampled during active COVID-19. CDR3s include the opening cysteine and the closing phenylalanine or tryptophan. D genes are given only for firm matches. Not all rows give a size; the values are once, few, many and, for expanded clones, a class.

len,j_gene,d_gene,v_gene,abundance,CDR3nt,CDR3aa
15,TRBJ1-5,TRBD1,TRBV28,.,TGTGCCAGCAGTTTTGGTGACAGGGATTATCAGCCCCAGCATTTT,CASSFGDRDYQPQHF
18,TRBJ1-6,TRBD1,TRBV25-1,.,TGTGCCAGCAGTGACCCGGGACAGGGGAGCTCCTATAATTCACCCCTCCACTTT,CASSDPGQGSSYNSPLHF
13,TRBJ2-7,TRBD1,TRBV19,.,TGTGCCTCCTCCGGACAGGGTTTGTACGAGCAGTACTTC,CASSGQGLYEQYF
14,TRBJ2-1,.,TRBV30,.,TGTGCCTGGTCGCGACTAGGTACCTACAATGAGCAGTTCTTC,CAWSRLGTYNEQFF
15,TRBJ2-3,.,TRBV7-2,.,TGTGCCAGCAGCTTAGACCGGGAGAGCACAGATACGCAGTATTTT,CASSLDRESTDTQYF
15,TRBJ1-2,.,TRBV19,.,TGTGCCAGTAGTAGAACGGACAGAGGGGTCAATGGCTACACCTTC,CASSRTDRGVNGYTF
11,TRBJ2-5,.,TRBV5-6,.,TGTGCCAGCAGCCATCAGGAGACCCAGTACTTC,CASSHQETQYF
16,TRBJ2-1,TRBD2,TRBV5-1,.,TGCGCCAGCAGCTTGGCGCTAGCGGGAGTCAACAATGAGCAGTTCTTC,CASSLALAGVNNEQFF
18,TRBJ2-1,TRBD2,TRBV9,.,TGTGCCAGCAGCGTAGACGGAGCGCTAGCGGGAAGGTACAATGAGCAGTTCTTC,CASSVDGALAGRYNEQFF
17,TRBJ2-7,TRBD1,TRBV5-4,few,TGTGCCAGCAGCATCTTTTCGTTCGCGGACAGGGCGCGCGAGCAGTACTTC,CASSIFSFADRAREQYF
13,TRBJ2-3,.,TRBV5-1,once,TGCGCCAGCAGCTTGGCCTTAGAGGATACGCAGTATTTT,CASSLALEDTQYF
15,TRBJ2-5,TRBD2,TRBV7-2,.,TGTGCCAGCAGCTCCCCGCCAGCGGGAACGGAGACCCAGTACTTC,CASSSPPAGTETQYF
15,TRBJ1-1,.,TRBV5-1,once,TGCGCCAGCAGCTTTTTATGGACAGACAACACTGAAGCTTTCTTT,CASSFLWTDNTEAFF
13,TRBJ2-7,.,TRBV5-4,.,TGTGCCAGCAGCTTCAACCGAGCCTACGAGCAGTACTTC,CASSFNRAYEQYF
16,TRBJ1-6,.,TRBV5-4,.,TGTGCCAGCAGCTTGGCCCAACACTACTATAATTCACCCCTCCACTTT,CASSLAQHYYNSPLHF
16,TRBJ2-1,TRBD2,TRBV5-1,.,TGCGCCAGCAGCTTGGGACTAGCGGGAGGCAGTAATGAGCAGTTCTTC,CASSLGLAGGSNEQFF